This is a list of T cell receptor beta chains from one sample in a study of CD8+ T cells in alopecia areata. The repertoire was sequenced with immunoSEQ multiplex PCR; TCRdb's copy has only in-frame clones and lacks some. The table lists fewer than 200,000 clones, 50% to 75% of them singletons, with approximately 14% in the top ten. The sample in question was CD4+ T cells sorted from blood, obtained at week 0. Source of these receptors: a human donor with alopecia areata. Both conserved end residues are trimmed from each CDR3.

j_call: TRBJ2-1
v_call: TRBV7-9
cdr3_aa: ASSPREAGRYNEQF

j_call: TRBJ2-2
v_call: TRBV5-1
cdr3_aa: ASTTTSGGDTGELF

j_call: TRBJ1-5
v_call: TRBV5-4
cdr3_aa: ASSRWGGNQPQH

j_call: TRBJ2-3
v_call: TRBV29-1
cdr3_aa: SVEWLAKDTQY

j_call: TRBJ2-7
v_call: TRBV30
cdr3_aa: AWSVPGLPSYEQY

j_call: -
v_call: TRBV7-6
cdr3_aa: ASSAVGLGRGEQY

j_call: TRBJ2-7
v_call: TRBV30
cdr3_aa: AWGTQGRGQY

j_call: TRBJ2-1
v_call: TRBV7-8
cdr3_aa: ASSLGVSGGYNEQF

j_call: TRBJ1-2
v_call: TRBV29-1
cdr3_aa: SVAAGQRYGYT

j_call: TRBJ2-5
v_call: TRBV18
cdr3_aa: ASSPSGGRETQY

j_call: TRBJ1-4
v_call: TRBV29-1
cdr3_aa: SVAATNEKLF

j_call: TRBJ2-6
v_call: TRBV7-3
cdr3_aa: ASSPVGGAGANVLT

j_call: TRBJ1-6
v_call: TRBV19
cdr3_aa: ASSRGQNNSPLH

j_call: TRBJ2-5
v_call: TRBV18
cdr3_aa: ASSVSIQETQY

j_call: TRBJ1-1
v_call: TRBV30
cdr3_aa: AWSVSSGVGYTEAF

j_call: TRBJ1-2
v_call: TRBV4-1
cdr3_aa: ASSQERAGLDGYT

j_call: TRBJ1-6
v_call: TRBV30
cdr3_aa: AWKDGGTSMRSALH

j_call: TRBJ1-2
v_call: TRBV30
cdr3_aa: AWSVEPDGYGYT

j_call: TRBJ2-7
v_call: TRBV19
cdr3_aa: ASSIRTGSHEQY

j_call: TRBJ1-5
v_call: TRBV15
cdr3_aa: ATSKALPMGNQPQH

j_call: TRBJ2-1
v_call: TRBV2
cdr3_aa: ASREDRGRNEQF

j_call: TRBJ2-7
v_call: TRBV10-3
cdr3_aa: AISEGLAGSSYEQY

j_call: TRBJ1-6
v_call: TRBV11-2
cdr3_aa: ASSLGWGNSPLH

j_call: TRBJ1-2
v_call: TRBV7-2
cdr3_aa: ASSLGQNYGYT

j_call: TRBJ2-3
v_call: TRBV29-1
cdr3_aa: SVIGLAANTDTQY

j_call: TRBJ1-5
v_call: TRBV11-2
cdr3_aa: ASSPTGGNQPQH

j_call: TRBJ2-2
v_call: TRBV6-5
cdr3_aa: ASSLTIGYGELF

j_call: TRBJ1-5
v_call: TRBV30
cdr3_aa: AWSFQGSNQPQH

j_call: TRBJ1-5
v_call: TRBV25-1
cdr3_aa: ASSEEEGSRPQH

j_call: TRBJ1-2
v_call: TRBV4-1
cdr3_aa: ASSQVPTAGGDYGYT

j_call: TRBJ1-2
v_call: TRBV25-1
cdr3_aa: ASSSEGNYGYT

j_call: TRBJ1-1
v_call: TRBV5-1
cdr3_aa: ASSLSGQGVTEAF

j_call: TRBJ1-6
v_call: TRBV9
cdr3_aa: ATARSPLH

j_call: TRBJ2-7
v_call: TRBV5-1
cdr3_aa: ASSLPGTVEEQY

j_call: TRBJ2-7
v_call: TRBV29-1
cdr3_aa: SGGEGSYEQY

j_call: TRBJ2-1
v_call: TRBV30
cdr3_aa: AWSVRRGYRNNEQF

j_call: TRBJ2-1
v_call: TRBV20-1
cdr3_aa: SAGVAEQF

j_call: TRBJ2-3
v_call: TRBV7-9
cdr3_aa: ASPSGGQSSTDTQY

j_call: TRBJ2-7
v_call: TRBV15
cdr3_aa: ATSREKSFYEQY

j_call: TRBJ2-1
v_call: TRBV4-1
cdr3_aa: ASSQPGLLYEQF

j_call: TRBJ1-5
v_call: TRBV7-2
cdr3_aa: ASSNYWGQPQH

j_call: TRBJ1-6
v_call: TRBV5-6
cdr3_aa: ASSPGQARSPLH

j_call: TRBJ2-7
v_call: TRBV6-5
cdr3_aa: ASSFRRGPTYEQY

j_call: TRBJ2-1
v_call: TRBV5-6
cdr3_aa: ASSLDGWGQGGNEQF

j_call: TRBJ2-5
v_call: TRBV21-1
cdr3_aa: ASSSPRVNQETQY

j_call: TRBJ2-3
v_call: TRBV9
cdr3_aa: ASSVSGGSTDTQY

j_call: TRBJ2-7
v_call: TRBV27
cdr3_aa: ASSLKLFYEQY

j_call: TRBJ2-3
v_call: TRBV29-1
cdr3_aa: SVAFPITDTQY